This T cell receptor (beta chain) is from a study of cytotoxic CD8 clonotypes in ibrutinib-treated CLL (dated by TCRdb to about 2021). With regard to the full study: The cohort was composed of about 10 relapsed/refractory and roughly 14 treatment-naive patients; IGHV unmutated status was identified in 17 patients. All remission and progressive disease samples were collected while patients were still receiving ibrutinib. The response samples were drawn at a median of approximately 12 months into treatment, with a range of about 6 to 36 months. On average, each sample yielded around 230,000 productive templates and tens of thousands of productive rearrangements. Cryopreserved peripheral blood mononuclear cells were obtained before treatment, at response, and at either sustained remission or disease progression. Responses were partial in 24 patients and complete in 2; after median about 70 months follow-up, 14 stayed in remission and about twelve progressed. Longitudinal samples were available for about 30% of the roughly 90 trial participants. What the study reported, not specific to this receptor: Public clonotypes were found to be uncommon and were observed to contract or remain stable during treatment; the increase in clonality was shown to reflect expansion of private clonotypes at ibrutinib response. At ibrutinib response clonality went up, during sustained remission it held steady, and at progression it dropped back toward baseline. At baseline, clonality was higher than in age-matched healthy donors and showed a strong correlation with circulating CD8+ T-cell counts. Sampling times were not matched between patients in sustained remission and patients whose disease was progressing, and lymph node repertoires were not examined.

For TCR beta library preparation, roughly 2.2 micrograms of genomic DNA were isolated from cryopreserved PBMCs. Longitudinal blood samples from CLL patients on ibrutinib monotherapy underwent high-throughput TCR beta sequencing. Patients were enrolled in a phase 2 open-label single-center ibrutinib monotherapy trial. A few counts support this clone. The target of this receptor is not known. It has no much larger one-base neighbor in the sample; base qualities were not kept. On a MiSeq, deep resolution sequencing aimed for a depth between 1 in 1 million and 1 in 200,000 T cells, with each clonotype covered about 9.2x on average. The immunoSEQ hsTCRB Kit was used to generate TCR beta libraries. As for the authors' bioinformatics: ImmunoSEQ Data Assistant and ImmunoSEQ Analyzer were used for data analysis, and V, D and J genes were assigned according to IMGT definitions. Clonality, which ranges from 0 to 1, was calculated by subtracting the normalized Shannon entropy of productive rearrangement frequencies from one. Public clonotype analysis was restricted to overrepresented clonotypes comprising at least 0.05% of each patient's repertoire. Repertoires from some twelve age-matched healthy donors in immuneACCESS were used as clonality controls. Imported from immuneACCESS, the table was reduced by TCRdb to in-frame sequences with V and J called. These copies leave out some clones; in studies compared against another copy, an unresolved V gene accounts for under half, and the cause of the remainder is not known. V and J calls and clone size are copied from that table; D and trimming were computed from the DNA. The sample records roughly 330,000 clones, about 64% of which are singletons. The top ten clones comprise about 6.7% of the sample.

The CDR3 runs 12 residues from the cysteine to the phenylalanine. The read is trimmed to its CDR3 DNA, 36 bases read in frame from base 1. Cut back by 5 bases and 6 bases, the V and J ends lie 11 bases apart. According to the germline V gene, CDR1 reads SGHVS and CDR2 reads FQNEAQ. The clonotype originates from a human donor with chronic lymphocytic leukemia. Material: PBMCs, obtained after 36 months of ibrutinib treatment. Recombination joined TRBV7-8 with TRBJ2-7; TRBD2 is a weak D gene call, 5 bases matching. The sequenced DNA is TGTGCCAGCAGCCGAGGACTCTCCGAGCAGTACTTC. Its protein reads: CASSRGLSEQYF.